This note documents a single T cell receptor (beta chain) sequence. Antigen: not known. This sample stems from a study of quantifying T cell responses using KT2 cells. At the level of the study: TCR alpha and beta constant-region primers primed reverse transcription of RNA. The second PCR was a qPCR stopped at a predetermined fluorescence threshold.

The cDNA 3' end received a ligated oligonucleotide with a UMI. An equimolar mix of RC1.1 and RC1.2 primed the beta chain across TRBC1 and TRBC2. TCRdb analysed the UMI-ligation and nested PCR reads with MiXCR anew, one entry per CDR3 protein. The sample contains tens of thousands of distinct CDR3 sequences, 11% of which appear only once. General study findings and limits: The number of KT2 alpha and beta sequences was a linear function of input KT2 cells.

The sample is PBMC spiked with counted cells of clone KT2. The CDR3 runs 14 residues. The germline CDR1 and CDR2 sequences are MNHNY and SVGAGI (reference sequence). Trimming left V 10 bases short and J 1 base short, with 11 bases between. V is TRBV6-6 and J is TRBJ2-6; D perhaps matches TRBD1 (6 bases). The sequencing sample was made of PBMCs spiked with cells of the T cell clone KT2. The sequence was collected from a human donor. Here the CDR3 reads CATATGSGANVLTF. For the CDR3, the DNA is TGTGCCACAGCAACAGGGTCTGGGGCCAACGTCCTGACTTTC.